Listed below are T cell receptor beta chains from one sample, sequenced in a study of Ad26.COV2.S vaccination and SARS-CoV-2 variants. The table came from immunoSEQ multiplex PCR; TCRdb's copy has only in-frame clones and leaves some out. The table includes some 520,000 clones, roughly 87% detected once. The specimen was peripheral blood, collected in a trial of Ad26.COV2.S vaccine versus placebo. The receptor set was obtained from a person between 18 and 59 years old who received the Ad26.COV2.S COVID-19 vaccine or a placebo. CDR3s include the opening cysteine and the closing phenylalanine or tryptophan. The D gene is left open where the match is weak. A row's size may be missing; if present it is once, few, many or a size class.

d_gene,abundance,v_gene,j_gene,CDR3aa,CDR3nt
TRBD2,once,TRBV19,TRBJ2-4,CASKLAGVENIQYF,TGTGCCAGTAAGTTAGCGGGAGTGGAAAACATTCAGTACTTC
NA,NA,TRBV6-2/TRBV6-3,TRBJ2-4,CASSYSIGGWYF,TGTGCCAGCAGTTACTCGATAGGAGGGTGGTACTTC
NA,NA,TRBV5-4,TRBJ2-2,CASSLASGTGELFF,TGTGCCAGCAGCTTGGCCTCAGGGACCGGGGAGCTGTTTTTT
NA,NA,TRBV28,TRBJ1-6,CASSLPSGNYNSPLHF,TGTGCCAGCAGTCTCCCCTCCGGCAACTATAATTCACCCCTCCACTTT
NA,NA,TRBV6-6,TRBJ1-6,CASIGQRVYNSPLHF,TGTGCCAGCATCGGCCAGCGAGTTTATAATTCACCCCTCCACTTT
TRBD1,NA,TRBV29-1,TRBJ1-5,CSTRDSYNQPQHF,TGCAGCACACGGGACAGCTACAATCAGCCCCAGCATTTT
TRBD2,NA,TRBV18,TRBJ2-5,CASSPLGGAQETQYF,TGTGCCAGCTCCCCCTTGGGAGGGGCCCAAGAGACCCAGTACTTC
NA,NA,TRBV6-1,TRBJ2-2,CASSELRNTGELFF,TGTGCCAGCAGTGAATTACGGAACACCGGGGAGCTGTTTTTT
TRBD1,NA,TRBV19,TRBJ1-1,CASRDRAGTEAFF,TGTGCCAGTAGGGACAGGGCAGGAACTGAAGCTTTCTTT
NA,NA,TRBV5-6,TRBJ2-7,CASSLGVPYEQYF,TGTGCCAGCAGCTTGGGGGTTCCCTACGAGCAGTACTTC
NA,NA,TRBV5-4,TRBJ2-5,CASSQGGTQETQYF,TGTGCCAGCAGCCAAGGGGGGACCCAAGAGACCCAGTACTTC
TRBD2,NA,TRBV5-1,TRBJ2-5,CASSPDELAGAKTQYF,TGCGCCAGCAGCCCAGATGAGCTAGCGGGAGCGAAGACCCAGTACTTC
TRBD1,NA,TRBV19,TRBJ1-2,CASSTRTGLGGYTF,TGTGCCAGTAGTACCCGGACAGGTCTTGGTGGCTACACCTTC
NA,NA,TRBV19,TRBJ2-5,CASSMSIVVQETQYF,TGTGCCAGTAGTATGTCTATCGTTGTCCAAGAGACCCAGTACTTC
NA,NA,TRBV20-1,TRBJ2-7,CSVGDLYEQYF,TGCAGTGTGGGGGACCTCTACGAGCAGTACTTC
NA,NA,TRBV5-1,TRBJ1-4,CASSLVPNRGATNEKLFF,TGCGCCAGCAGCTTGGTGCCGAACCGGGGAGCAACTAATGAAAAACTGTTTTTT
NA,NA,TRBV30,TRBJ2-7,CAWTGSNYEQYF,TGTGCCTGGACAGGGTCTAACTACGAGCAGTACTTC
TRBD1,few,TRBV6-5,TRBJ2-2,CASRGQVNTGELFF,TGTGCCAGCAGGGGACAGGTTAACACCGGGGAGCTGTTTTTT
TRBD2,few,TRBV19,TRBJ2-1,CASSGTSGRSYNEQFF,TGTGCCAGTAGTGGGACTAGCGGGAGGTCCTACAATGAGCAGTTCTTC
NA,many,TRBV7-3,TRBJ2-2,CASSTGLHGELFF,TGTGCCAGCAGCACCGGACTTCACGGGGAGCTGTTTTTT
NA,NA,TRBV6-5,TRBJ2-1,CASSQGSRNEQFF,TGTGCCAGCAGTCAGGGTTCCAGGAATGAGCAGTTCTTC
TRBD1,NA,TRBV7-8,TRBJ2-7,CATANRDRLREQYF,TGTGCCACCGCGAACCGGGACAGGCTACGCGAGCAGTACTTC
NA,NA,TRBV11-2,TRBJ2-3,CASKKEAGGSTDTQYF,TGTGCCAGCAAAAAGGAGGCAGGGGGGAGCACAGATACGCAGTATTTT
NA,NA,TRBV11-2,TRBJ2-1,CASSLPPQQSYNEQFF,TGTGCCAGCAGCTTGCCCCCTCAGCAGAGCTACAATGAGCAGTTCTTC
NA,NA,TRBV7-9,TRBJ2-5,CASSLVGAVRETQYF,TGTGCCAGCAGCTTAGTCGGGGCTGTAAGGGAGACCCAGTACTTC
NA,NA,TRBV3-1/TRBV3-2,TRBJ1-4,CASSRVYNEKLFF,TGTGCCAGCAGCCGGGTTTATAATGAAAAACTGTTTTTT
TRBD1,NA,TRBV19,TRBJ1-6,CASSQTGGNSPLHF,TGTGCCAGTAGTCAGACAGGGGGTAATTCACCCCTCCACTTT
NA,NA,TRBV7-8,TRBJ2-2,CASSSPGRKNTGELFF,TGTGCCAGCAGCTCCCCGGGACGGAAGAACACCGGGGAGCTGTTTTTT
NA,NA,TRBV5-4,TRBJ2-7,CASSKTEAYEQYF,TGTGCCAGCAGCAAAACAGAGGCCTACGAGCAGTACTTC
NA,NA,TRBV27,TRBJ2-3,CASRPGPSSTDTQYF,TGTGCCAGCCGCCCCGGCCCGTCTAGCACAGATACGCAGTATTTT
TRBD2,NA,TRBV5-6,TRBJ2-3,CASSLALAGGTDTQYF,TGTGCCAGCAGCTTGGCCCTAGCGGGGGGGACAGATACGCAGTATTTT
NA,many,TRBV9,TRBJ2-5,CASSSGKGQPWGETQYF,TGTGCCAGCAGCTCGGGGAAGGGACAACCTTGGGGAGAGACCCAGTACTTC
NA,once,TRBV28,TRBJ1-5,CASTSTAGGYQPQHF,TGTGCCAGCACCTCGACAGCGGGGGGCTATCAGCCCCAGCATTTT